The 11 T cell receptor beta chains listed next were all sequenced from one sample in a study of OX40 agonist ivuxolimab in advanced cancers. TCRdb's table, derived via immunoSEQ multiplex PCR, lists solely in-frame clones and lacks some. The table includes 70,000 to 80,000 clones, roughly 80% detected once. The sample was CD4+ or CD8+ T cells sorted from blood, taken in a trial of the OX40 agonist ivuxolimab. The receptors derive from an adult with an advanced solid tumor such as melanoma, head and neck, liver or kidney cancer.

J is TRBJ1-1 and V is TRBV6-5; D might be TRBD1 (5 bases). Germline V gene sequence: CDR1 MNHEY, CDR2 SVGAGI. The CDR3 is 14 amino acids. V lost 4 bases and J lost 0, with 9 bases in between. The CDR3, as DNA: TGTGCCAGCAGTTTCTCAGGGATGAACACTGAAGCTTTCTTT. Residues: CASSFSGMNTEAFF.

The V and J genes are TRBV14 and TRBJ1-1; D unresolved. Trimming removed 4 bases at V and 3 bases at J, with 9 bases between. The germline V gene has CDR1 SGHDN and CDR2 FVKESK. This CDR3 is 13 amino acids long. DNA for the CDR3: TGTGCCAGCAGCCGCCGGATGGACACTGAAGCTTTCTTT. Translation: CASSRRMDTEAFF.

The J gene is TRBJ1-1, the V gene TRBV10-1, with a weak D call TRBD1 (6 bases). This CDR3 contains 16 residues. Between the trimmed V and J ends, which lost 3 bases and 6 bases, there was a span of 20 bases. CDR1 WNHNN and CDR2 SYGVQD come from the germline V gene (reference sequence). The DNA of the CDR3 is TGCGCCAGCAGTGACCGACGTCTCACAGGGTCTCCTGAAGCTTTCTTT. Residues: CASSDRRLTGSPEAFF.

The chain recombines TRBV28 with TRBJ1-5; tentative D call: TRBD1 (5 bases). From germline, CDR1 is MDHEN and CDR2 SYDVKM. V lost 5 bases and J lost 0, with 23 bases in between. CDR3 length equals 19 residues. The CDR3 here is CASSLHPGDRAYSNQPQHF. As DNA, the CDR3 is TGTGCCAGCAGTCTCCACCCGGGGGATCGGGCATATAGCAATCAGCCCCAGCATTTT.

This clone was seen more than once but under ten times. Here the CDR3 DNA reads TGTGCCAGCAGTACCCCACGACAGGATTTGGGGGCTCACGGAAACATTCAGTACTTC. Translating gives CASSTPRQDLGAHGNIQYF. The chain recombines TRBV28 with TRBJ2-4; a possible D gene is TRBD1 (6 bases). Germline values: CDR1 MDHEN, CDR2 SYDVKM. This CDR3 is 19 amino acids long. V lost 5 bases and J lost 6, with 29 bases in between.

The chain combines TRBV19 with TRBJ2-6; perhaps D is TRBD1 or TRBD2 (6 bases each). The V and J ends lost 8 bases and 2 bases respectively, with 16 bases between them. From germline, CDR1 is LNHDA and CDR2 SQIVND (reference sequence). The length of the CDR3 is 16 residues. The CDR3 sequence: CASHQWGAAGANVLTF. The CDR3 bases are TGTGCCAGTCACCAGTGGGGGGCGGCTGGGGCCAACGTCCTGACTTTC.

This clone was seen more than once but under ten times. V usage is TRBV9 and J usage is TRBJ1-2; unclear D gene. The V end lost 4 bases, the J end lost 0 bases, and 16 bases lay between the germline ends. The germline CDR1 and CDR2 sequences are SGDLS and YYNGEE. The CDR3 runs 16 residues. The CDR3 DNA is TGTGCCAGCAGCACGGGAGGGAACGACGCTAACTATGGCTACACCTTC. It codes for CASSTGGNDANYGYTF.

The V call is TRBV30, the J call TRBJ2-5; 7 nucleotides line up with TRBD2. The DNA end is a closer match to TRBJ2-7, so the J assignment may be wrong. The germline CDR1 and CDR2 sequences are GTSNPN and SVGIG (reference sequence). There are 16 residues in the CDR3. The CDR3 DNA follows: TGTGCCTGGAGTGTAGAAGGAGGCGGGAGTAGCTACGAGCAGTACTTC. This sequence encodes CAWSVEGGGSSYEQYF.

The rearrangement joins TRBV10-3 to TRBJ1-2, with D unresolved. Trimming shortened V by 7 bases and J by 2 bases, and 8 bases separated the two germline ends. The CDR3 is 12 amino acids. Germline values: CDR1 ENHRY, CDR2 SYGVKD. For the CDR3, the DNA is TGTGCCATCAAGGCGGGGAACTATGGCTACACCTTC. Amino acid sequence: CAIKAGNYGYTF.

V is TRBV11-3 and J is TRBJ1-1; 7 bases match TRBD1. V lost 5 bases, J lost 5 bases, and 14 bases stayed unmatched. Germline CDR1 and CDR2: SGHNT and YENEEA. CDR3 length equals 16 residues. CDR3 in DNA: TGTGCCAGCAGCACGCCTCTCGAGGGGGCCCCGACTGAAGCTTTCTTT. Its protein is CASSTPLEGAPTEAFF.

The chain joins TRBV5-8 to TRBJ2-3; 8 nucleotides line up with TRBD2. This CDR3 is built from 16 residues. J was trimmed by 0 bases and V by 1 base; bases with no gene match: 4. CDR1 and CDR2 from the germline V gene are SGHTS and YDEGEE. Written as DNA, the CDR3 is TGTGCCAGCAGCTTGAGACTAGCGAGAAGCACAGATACGCAGTATTTT. Its protein is CASSLRLARSTDTQYF. The complete variable domain, with remaining parts taken from reference TRBV5-8 and TRBJ2-3, reads EAGVTQSPTHLIKTRGQQATLRCSPISGHTSVYWYQQALGLGLQFLLWYDEGEERNRGNFPPRFSGRQFPNYSSELNVNALELEDSALYLCASSLRLARSTDTQYFGPGTRLTVL.